Below, 19 T cell receptor beta chains from the same sample are listed, as sequenced in a study of cytomegalovirus exposure and HLA in healthy donors. A multiplex PCR was run with 60 Vbeta primers and 13 Jbeta primers. Profiling relied on immunoSEQ multiplex PCR, and the TCRdb table lists in-frame clones only, not all of them. The sample lists over 85,000 clones; roughly 80% were seen once. The sequenced material came from PBMCs. All receptors derive from a man younger than 45 in good health and CMV-seropositive.

The chain carries TRBV2 and TRBJ2-3, with TRBD2 matching over 7 bases. The CDR3 extends over 14 amino acids. J lost 1 base, V lost 7 bases, and 5 bases had no gene match. Per the germline V gene, CDR1 is SNHLY and CDR2 is FYNNEI. The CDR3 spells CASTRGFGTDTQYF. The CDR3 coding sequence is TGTGCCAGCACGCGGGGGTTCGGCACAGATACGCAGTATTTT.

This rearrangement joins TRBV7-3 to TRBJ1-6; TRBD1 is a possible D gene (6 bases). Trimming took off 2 bases at V and 8 bases at J, with 13 bases between the two ends. Germline V gives CDR1 SGHTA, CDR2 FQGTGA. The CDR3 runs to 15 residues. The CDR3 sequence is CASSLRQAGDSPLHF. DNA for the CDR3: TGTGCCAGCAGCTTACGACAGGCCGGCGATTCACCCCTCCACTTT.

This chain links TRBV4-1 with TRBJ1-2; D gene ambiguous. The CDR3 extends over 14 amino acids. The germline CDR1 and CDR2 sequences are MGHRA and YSYEKL. Trimming cost V 5 bases and J 6 bases, with 16 bases left between them. The chain's CDR3 is CASSYWAWKDGYTF. CDR3 nucleotide sequence: TGCGCCAGCAGCTACTGGGCGTGGAAGGATGGCTACACCTTC.

This sequence joins TRBV4-2 and TRBJ1-1; D may be TRBD1 (6 bases). V lost 0 bases to trimming and J lost 14 bases, with 13 bases between them. CDR1 is LGHNA and CDR2 is YNFKEQ in the germline V gene. This CDR3 contains 12 residues. Written as DNA, the CDR3 is TGTGCCAGCAGCCAAGATTACAGGGTAAGGTTCTTT. It codes for CASSQDYRVRFF.

This chain connects TRBV6-4 to TRBJ1-3; weak D call: TRBD1 (5 bases). The V and J ends lost 10 bases and 0 bases respectively, with 19 bases between them. The CDR3 consists of 16 residues. Germline CDR1 and CDR2: MRHNA and SNTAGT. Here the CDR3 reads CANQQERADSGNTIYF. For the CDR3, the DNA is TGTGCCAACCAACAGGAAAGGGCGGACTCTGGAAACACCATATATTTT.

The genes are TRBV11-2 and TRBJ2-7; TRBD2 aligns across 11 bases. CDR1 is SGHAT, CDR2 FQNNGV, per germline. The J segment lost 2 bases and the V segment lost 5 bases, leaving 5 bases of the junction unmatched. This CDR3 is 15 amino acids long. In nucleotides, the CDR3 is TGTGCCAGCAGCCCGCTAGCGGGGGGCACCTACGAGCAGTACTTC. As protein: CASSPLAGGTYEQYF. Drawing the rest from reference TRBV11-2 and TRBJ2-7, the complete variable domain is EAGVAQSPRYKIIEKRQSVAFWCNPISGHATLYWYQQILGQGPKLLIQFQNNGVVDDSQLPKDRFSAERLKGVDSTLKIQPAKLEDSAVYLCASSPLAGGTYEQYFGPGTRLTVT.

This rearrangement joins TRBV6-5 to TRBJ1-3; the D is unclear. V was pared by 5 bases and J by 3 bases, with 14 bases between. Germline V lookup: CDR1 MNHEY, CDR2 SVGAGI. The CDR3 is 15 residues long. CDR3 protein: CASSPDSNYGNTIYF. The DNA for the CDR3 is TGTGCCAGCAGTCCGGACTCGAACTATGGAAACACCATATATTTT.

The CDR3: CASSIGHPNTEAFF. The CDR3 nucleotides are TGTGCCAGCAGCATAGGACACCCGAACACTGAAGCTTTCTTT. The chain links TRBV11-2 to TRBJ1-1; D possibly corresponds to TRBD1 (5 bases). The V end was cut by 5 bases, the J end by 1 base, with 11 bases between. CDR1 is SGHAT, CDR2 FQNNGV, per germline. The CDR3 totals 14 residues.

The chain links TRBV19 to TRBJ2-3, with 12 bases fitting TRBD2. The CDR3 consists of 16 residues. The germline V gene has CDR1 LNHDA and CDR2 SQIVND (reference sequence). The trim removed 4 bases at V and 4 bases at J, leaving 6 bases unmatched. The CDR3 bases are TGTGCCAGTAGTAGGGCTAGCGGGGGGGTTTCAGATACGCAGTATTTT. Protein product: CASSRASGGVSDTQYF.

The V gene is TRBV19, the J gene TRBJ1-6, with TRBD1 as a possible D gene (5 bases). The CDR3 sequence is 15 residues long. CDR1 and CDR2 from the germline V gene are LNHDA and SQIVND (reference sequence). The germline V and J ends were trimmed by 3 bases and 9 bases, with 15 bases remaining between them. The CDR3 nucleotides are TGTGCCAGTAGTATGCCAGGGCAGGGAAGTTCACCCCTCCACTTT. Encoded protein: CASSMPGQGSSPLHF.

J is TRBJ1-6 and V is TRBV11-2; D possibly corresponds to TRBD1 (5 bases). V lost 6 bases to trimming and J lost 9 bases, with 18 bases between them. Germline lookup yields CDR1 SGHAT and CDR2 FQNNGV. This CDR3 spans 15 amino acids. Here the CDR3 DNA reads TGTGCCAGCAGTTTGCTTCGGGGGACGCGTTCACCCCTCCACTTT. Its translation is CASSLLRGTRSPLHF.

The chain links TRBV30 to TRBJ1-3, with TRBD1 matching 9 bases. The CDR3 contains 15 residues. V dropped 3 bases and J dropped 8; count of bases not matched to a gene: 11. Germline CDR1 and CDR2: GTSNPN and SVGIG (reference sequence). CDR3 DNA: TGTGCCTGGAGCGACCCGACAGGGGGAACCGACACCATATATTTT. The encoded protein is CAWSDPTGGTDTIYF. The whole variable domain, remainder taken from reference TRBV30 and TRBJ1-3, is SQTIHQWPATLVQPVGSPLSLECTVEGTSNPNLYWYRQAAGRGLQLLFYSVGIGQISSEVPQNLSASRPQDRQFILSSKKLLLSDSGFYLCAWSDPTGGTDTIYFGEGSWLTVV.

This clone occurred a few times. CDR3: CAWMRAGDMNTEAFF. DNA of the CDR3: TGTGCCTGGATGAGGGCTGGAGACATGAACACTGAAGCTTTCTTT. The chain uses TRBV30 and TRBJ1-1; D call uncertain. The CDR3 is made up of 15 amino acids. Looked up from germline, CDR1 is GTSNPN and CDR2 is SVGIG (reference sequence). V shed 4 bases and J shed 0 bases, with 15 bases lying between them.

The sample holds one count of this clone. The V call is TRBV4-3, the J call TRBJ2-5, with 12 bases fitting TRBD1. This CDR3 has 13 amino acids. Germline CDR1 reads LGHNA; CDR2 reads YSLEER. DNA of the CDR3: TGCCCCCGGGACAGGGGGCGTGGGGAGACCCAGTACTTC. Its protein product is CPRDRGRGETQYF.

The gene calls are TRBV19 and TRBJ1-1; 8 positions agree with TRBD1. This CDR3 has 15 amino acids. Losses at the gene ends were 2 bases for V and 0 bases for J; bases not matched to a gene: 2. The germline CDR1 and CDR2 sequences are LNHDA and SQIVND (reference sequence). The DNA for the CDR3 is TGTGCCAGTAGTATAACAGGGGGAGTGAACACTGAAGCTTTCTTT. Protein sequence: CASSITGGVNTEAFF.

The rearrangement uses TRBV15 and TRBJ1-1; a possible D gene is TRBD1 (6 bases). Germline V lookup: CDR1 LNHNV, CDR2 YYDKDF (reference sequence). The CDR3 totals 13 residues. V lost 2 bases and J lost 10, with 14 bases in between. In DNA form, the CDR3 reads TGTGCCACCAGCAGAAAAATACAGGGTCGAGCTTTCTTT. It encodes CATSRKIQGRAFF.

The sample holds a few counts of this clone. The chain is built from TRBV4-3 and TRBJ2-3; the match to TRBD1 covers 8 bases. Germline trimming cut 2 bases from V and 2 bases from J; bases unmatched to any gene: 6. The CDR3 runs to 16 residues. Per the germline V gene, CDR1 is LGHNA and CDR2 is YSLEER. The DNA of the CDR3 is TGCGCCAGCAGCCAATACTTGGGACAGGACACAGATACGCAGTATTTT. This translates into CASSQYLGQDTDTQYF.

The chain links TRBV19 to TRBJ1-1; D possibly corresponds to TRBD1 (6 bases). Per the germline V gene, CDR1 is LNHDA and CDR2 is SQIVND (reference sequence). The CDR3 totals 13 residues. V lost 8 bases to trimming and J lost 5 bases, with 15 bases between them. CDR3 amino acids: CASSRTGLTEAFF. CDR3 sequence (DNA): TGTGCCAGTTCCCGTACAGGGTTAACTGAAGCTTTCTTT.

The rearrangement uses TRBV6-6 and TRBJ1-5; D gene uncertain. This CDR3 comprises 13 residues. V was shortened by 5 bases and J by 7 bases, with 12 bases between the two germline ends. Germline CDR1 reads MNHNY; CDR2 reads SVGAGI (reference sequence). CDR3 sequence: CASSPLGSQPQHF. CDR3 sequence (DNA): TGTGCCAGCAGTCCCTTAGGGAGCCAGCCCCAGCATTTT.